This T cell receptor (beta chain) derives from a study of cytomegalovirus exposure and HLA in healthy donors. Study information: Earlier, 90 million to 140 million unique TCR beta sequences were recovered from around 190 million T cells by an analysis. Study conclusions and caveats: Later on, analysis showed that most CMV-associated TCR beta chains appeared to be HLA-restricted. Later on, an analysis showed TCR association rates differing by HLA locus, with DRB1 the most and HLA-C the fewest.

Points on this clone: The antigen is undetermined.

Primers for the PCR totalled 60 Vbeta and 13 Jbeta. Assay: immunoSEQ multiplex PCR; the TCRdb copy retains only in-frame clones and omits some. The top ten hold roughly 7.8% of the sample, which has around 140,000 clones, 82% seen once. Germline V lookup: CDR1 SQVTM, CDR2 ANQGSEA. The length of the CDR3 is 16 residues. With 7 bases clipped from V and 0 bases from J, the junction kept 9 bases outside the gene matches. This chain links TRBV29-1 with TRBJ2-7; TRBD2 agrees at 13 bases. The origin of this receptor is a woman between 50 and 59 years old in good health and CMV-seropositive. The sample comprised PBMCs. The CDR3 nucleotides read TGCAGCGCCGCCGGGACTAGCGGGGCGGTCTCCTACGAGCAGTACTTC. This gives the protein CSAAGTSGAVSYEQYF.